The 8 T cell receptor beta chains reported below all come from one sample, sequenced in a study of shared clonotypes between healthy human individuals. CD45RO-negative cells were positively selected for CCR7, leaving out terminally differentiated effector memory CD45RA+ cells. Sequencing used immunoSEQ multiplex PCR; TCRdb keeps in-frame clones, though not all of them. The table includes roughly 590,000 clones, roughly 95% detected once. Sequencing was performed on naive CD8+ T cells sorted from blood. The receptors originated from a woman aged 25 to 45 in good health.

The rearrangement links TRBV27 to TRBJ1-5; 9 bases align to TRBD1. This CDR3 region has 14 residues. Looked up from germline, CDR1 is MNHEY and CDR2 is SMNVEV (reference sequence). J lost 7 bases, V lost 5 bases, and 6 bases had no gene match. The CDR3 here is CASSVTGGLQPQHF. The CDR3, as DNA: TGTGCCAGCAGTGTGACAGGGGGTCTCCAGCCCCAGCATTTT.

CDR3 protein: CASILTRMSNQPQHF. CDR3 nucleotide sequence: TGTGCCAGCATCCTAACGCGGATGAGCAATCAGCCCCAGCATTTT. This chain connects TRBV28 to TRBJ1-5; unclear D gene. V was shortened by 7 bases and J by 1 base, with 14 bases between the two germline ends. Germline-derived CDR1 and CDR2 are MDHEN and SYDVKM. The CDR3 sequence is 15 residues long.

The J gene is TRBJ1-1, the V gene TRBV5-1; D is ambiguous. Germline V gene lookup returns CDR1 SGHRS and CDR2 YFSETQ. This CDR3 is built from 16 residues. V lost 4 bases, J lost 4 bases, and 20 bases lay in between. This CDR3 reads CASSPPEGGVFTEAFF. For the CDR3, the DNA is TGCGCCAGCAGCCCCCCGGAGGGCGGGGTCTTCACTGAAGCTTTCTTT.

The rearrangement uses TRBV15 and TRBJ1-5; 8 nucleotides line up with TRBD1. This CDR3 is 14 amino acids long. V was pared by 5 bases and J by 7 bases, with 7 bases of the junction left unmatched. The germline CDR1 and CDR2 sequences are LNHNV and YYDKDF (reference sequence). The DNA of the CDR3 is TGTGCCACCAGCCTCGGACAGGGCCAACAGCCCCAGCATTTT. Translation: CATSLGQGQQPQHF. The full variable domain, with the rest looked up from reference TRBV15 and TRBJ1-5, is DAMVIQNPRYQVTQFGKPVTLSCSQTLNHNVMYWYQQKSSQAPKLLFHYYDKDFNNEADTPDNFQSRRPNTSFCFLDIRSPGLGDTAMYLCATSLGQGQQPQHFGDGTRLSIL.

This clone was observed once. The J gene is TRBJ2-6, the V gene TRBV7-9; TRBD1 aligns across 8 bases. Germline V gene data show CDR1 as SEHNR and CDR2 as FQNEAQ (reference sequence). V trimming: 9 bases; J trimming: 0 bases; junction bases outside the gene matches: 10. The CDR3 loop spans 17 amino acids. CDR3 sequence: CARGQEGGGSGANVLTF. The CDR3 nucleotides are TGTGCCAGGGGACAGGAGGGTGGAGGCTCTGGGGCCAACGTCCTGACTTTC.

This chain joins TRBV2 and TRBJ1-5, with 9 bases fitting TRBD1. The V gene's germline CDR1 is SNHLY and CDR2 FYNNEI. Losses at the gene ends were 6 bases for V and 2 bases for J; bases not matched to a gene: 5. The CDR3 covers 15 residues. CDR3 sequence reads: CASRGGTGRNQPQHF. CDR3 DNA: TGTGCCAGCAGAGGAGGGACAGGGCGCAATCAGCCCCAGCATTTT. Variable domain in full (rest from reference TRBV2 and TRBJ1-5): EPEVTQTPSHQVTQMGQEVILRCVPISNHLYFYWYRQILGQKVEFLVSFYNNEISEKSEIFDDQFSVERPDGSNFTLKIRSTKLEDSAMYFCASRGGTGRNQPQHFGDGTRLSIL.

V gene TRBV7-8 combines with J gene TRBJ2-7; D might be TRBD2 (6 bases). The CDR3 is 15 amino acids. Trimming pared 4 bases from V and 7 bases from J, leaving 20 bases between. Germline CDR1 SGHVS, CDR2 FQNEAQ. The CDR3 reads CASSSAEGIPREQYF. CDR3 DNA: TGTGCCAGCAGCTCCGCGGAGGGGATTCCTCGAGAGCAGTACTTC.

V is TRBV2 and J is TRBJ2-1; 10 nucleotides agree with TRBD1. The CDR3 spans 16 residues. J gave up 3 bases and V 4 bases, and 6 bases lay outside the gene matches. Germline values: CDR1 SNHLY, CDR2 FYNNEI. The DNA of the CDR3 is TGTGCCAGCAGTGGCTTGGGACAGGGGTTCTACAATGAGCAGTTCTTC. It codes for CASSGLGQGFYNEQFF.